The next 32 T cell receptor beta chains were all read from a single sample in a study of blood T cell repertoires in COVID-19. TCRdb's table, derived via immunoSEQ multiplex PCR, lists solely in-frame clones and lacks some. The sample has tens of thousands of clones, 80% to 90% seen once. The specimen sequenced was peripheral blood. These receptors came from a man between 50 and 59 years old with active COVID-19.

The CDR3 region has the DNA TGCGCCAGCAGCCAAGTCTCCCGGGAGCTGTTTTTT. Translating it yields CASSQVSRELFF. The genes are TRBV4-1 and TRBJ2-2, with D hard to call. CDR3 length: 12 amino acids. Trimming shortened V by 1 base and J by 9 bases, and 6 bases separated the two germline ends. Germline V gene data show CDR1 as MGHRA and CDR2 as YSYEKL.

This clone was picked up one time. The chain is built from TRBV7-9 and TRBJ1-3; D ambiguous. V gave up 2 bases and J gave up 3 bases, with 11 bases separating them. Germline CDR1 reads SEHNR; CDR2 reads FQNEAQ (reference sequence). CDR3 length: 15 amino acids. This CDR3 reads CASSLLRQDGNTIYF. CDR3 nucleotides: TGTGCCAGCAGCTTATTGAGACAAGATGGAAACACCATATATTTT.

The rearrangement links TRBV28 to TRBJ2-7, with TRBD1 matching 8 bases. Germline V gives CDR1 MDHEN, CDR2 SYDVKM. The CDR3 is 15 amino acids. The J segment lost 0 bases and the V segment lost 7 bases, leaving 8 bases of the junction unmatched. CDR3 DNA sequence: TGTGCCAGCAAAGACAGGGGCCCGAACTCCTACGAGCAGTACTTC. As protein: CASKDRGPNSYEQYF.

V gene TRBV28 combines with J gene TRBJ1-1; 9 bases align to TRBD1. With V trimmed by 7 bases and J by 4 bases, 7 bases remained unmatched. The CDR3 totals 14 residues. CDR1 and CDR2 (germline): MDHEN, SYDVKM. CDR3 amino acids: CASKLTGGSTEAFF. For the CDR3, the DNA is TGTGCCAGCAAATTGACAGGGGGGAGCACTGAAGCTTTCTTT.

This clone was observed a few times. V gene TRBV7-8 combines with J gene TRBJ2-5, with 8 bases that match TRBD1. The CDR3 has 17 residues. CDR1 SGHVS and CDR2 FQNEAQ come from the germline V gene. The trim removed 0 bases at V and 5 bases at J, leaving 11 bases unmatched. The CDR3, as DNA: TGTGCCAGCAGCTTAGCGCTGGGGGACAGGCGGTTCGAGACCCAGTACTTC. Translated: CASSLALGDRRFETQYF.

The rearrangement links TRBV19 to TRBJ2-7; a weak D match, TRBD1 (6 bases). The CDR3 totals 12 residues. Germline V gives CDR1 LNHDA, CDR2 SQIVND (reference sequence). Trimming removed 4 bases at V and 7 bases at J, with 11 bases between. CDR3 amino acids: CASSTLDREQYF. The CDR3 coding sequence is TGTGCCAGTAGTACGCTTGACAGGGAGCAGTACTTC.

The genes are TRBV11-3 and TRBJ2-2; 8 nucleotides align to TRBD2. Trimming removed 5 bases from V and 1 base from J; junction bases left unmatched: 3. There are 15 residues in the CDR3. Per germline, CDR1 SGHNT and CDR2 YENEEA. The CDR3, as DNA: TGTGCCAGCAGCCTTAGCGGGGTGAACACCGGGGAGCTGTTTTTT. As protein: CASSLSGVNTGELFF.

Concerning this clone: This sample includes further DNA sequences coding for the same CDR3. The chain couples TRBV5-1 to TRBJ2-7; 7 positions match TRBD1. Germline V gives CDR1 SGHRS, CDR2 YFSETQ. This CDR3 comprises 11 residues. V gave up 2 bases and J gave up 7 bases; unmatched junction bases: 0. In nucleotides, the CDR3 is TGCGCCAGCAGCTTACAGGGGGAGCAGTACTTC. Protein: CASSLQGEQYF.

CDR3 residues: CAISETPTGDGDTGELFF. CDR3 nucleotides: TGTGCCATCAGTGAGACGCCGACAGGGGATGGGGACACCGGGGAGCTGTTTTTT. The chain joins TRBV10-3 to TRBJ2-2, with 8 bases lining up with TRBD1. Germline CDR1 is ENHRY and CDR2 is SYGVKD. CDR3 length: 18 residues. J gave up 3 bases and V 2 bases, and 11 bases lay outside the gene matches.

This chain links TRBV4-1 with TRBJ2-7; D is possibly TRBD2 (5 bases). This CDR3 spans 16 amino acids. Trimming took 3 bases from V and 2 from J, leaving 17 bases between them. Germline CDR1 is MGHRA and CDR2 is YSYEKL. CDR3 coding DNA: TGCGCCAGCAGCCAGAGGCCTTTGAGGGATACCTACGAGCAGTACTTC. It specifies CASSQRPLRDTYEQYF.

This clone was recorded once. V gene TRBV6-2 or TRBV6-3 combines with J gene TRBJ2-2; maybe TRBD1 (5 bases). The CDR3 is 15 amino acids. V was pared by 1 base and J by 6 bases, with 12 bases between. Looked up from germline, CDR1 is MNHEY and CDR2 is SVGEGT. The CDR3 sequence: CASSYLGRVPGELFF. CDR3 nucleotides: TGTGCCAGCAGTTACTTGGGCAGGGTACCCGGGGAGCTGTTTTTT.

The rearrangement joins TRBV12-5 to TRBJ2-3; D call uncertain. Germline V gene data show CDR1 as LGHNT and CDR2 as FRNRAP. Trimming removed 4 bases from V and 4 bases from J, with 12 bases in between. The CDR3 has 14 residues. In DNA form, the CDR3 reads TGTGCTAGTGGTTCCTCCAGTTCCGCAGATACGCAGTATTTT. Translation: CASGSSSSADTQYF. Full variable domain (outside the CDR3, taken from reference TRBV12-5 and TRBJ2-3): DARVTQTPRHKVTEMGQEVTMRCQPILGHNTVFWYRQTMMQGLELLAYFRNRAPLDDSGMPKDRFSAEMPDATLATLKIQPSEPRDSAVYFCASGSSSSADTQYFGPGTRLTVL.

CDR3 DNA: TGTGCCAGCAGTCCCCAGGGAATGAATGGCTACACCTTC. Protein: CASSPQGMNGYTF. V gene TRBV27 combines with J gene TRBJ1-2, with D tentatively TRBD1 (5 bases). Looked up from germline, CDR1 is MNHEY and CDR2 is SMNVEV (reference sequence). This CDR3 spans 13 amino acids. The V end was cut by 5 bases, the J end by 6 bases, with 13 bases between.

V usage is TRBV6-5 and J usage is TRBJ2-1; maybe TRBD1 (6 bases). CDR1 and CDR2 from the germline V gene are MNHEY and SVGAGI. The length of the CDR3 is 15 residues. Trimming cost V 7 bases and J 5 bases, with 18 bases left between them. In nucleotides, the CDR3 is TGTGCCAGCACTCCCTCGACAGAGGGGGACAATGAGCAGTTCTTC. It codes for CASTPSTEGDNEQFF.

This clone occurred a few times. The rearrangement links TRBV3-1 (or the pseudogene TRBV3-2) to TRBJ2-7; 9 bases line up with TRBD1. The CDR3 consists of 14 residues. CDR1 is LGHDT and CDR2 is YNNKEL in the germline V gene (reference sequence). V lost 6 bases, J lost 4 bases, and 7 bases stayed unmatched. The DNA of the CDR3 is TGTGCCAGCAGTATGGGACAGGGCGGGTACGAGCAGTACTTC. Its translation: CASSMGQGGYEQYF.

The chain joins TRBV7-9 to TRBJ1-2; D gene uncertain. The CDR3 sequence is 12 residues long. CDR1 is SEHNR, CDR2 FQNEAQ, per germline (reference sequence). V lost 1 base, J lost 3 bases, and 3 bases lay in between. CDR3 amino acids: CASSLVDYGYTF. CDR3 coding DNA: TGTGCCAGCAGCTTAGTCGACTATGGCTACACCTTC.

Regarding this clone: One junction end does not reproduce the germline sequence, and a read error may be involved. V usage is TRBV5-4 and J usage is TRBJ2-1, with D possibly matching TRBD2 (6 bases). Germline values: CDR1 SGHNT, CDR2 YYREEE (reference sequence). The CDR3 has 16 amino acids. The CDR3, as DNA: TGTGCCAGCAGTTTGGGGACTCTCCTAAGGTACAATGAGCAGTTCTTC. This encodes CASSLGTLLRYNEQFF.

The J gene is TRBJ1-1, the V gene TRBV19; D might be TRBD1 (6 bases). Looked up from germline, CDR1 is LNHDA and CDR2 is SQIVND (reference sequence). The CDR3 spans 14 residues. Trimming removed 7 bases at V and 3 bases at J, with 15 bases between. The CDR3 nucleotides read TGTGCCAGTAACTCCCGACAGGCCCACACTGAAGCTTTCTTT. Translating it yields CASNSRQAHTEAFF.

The rearrangement links TRBV11-2 to TRBJ1-3, with 9 bases aligning to TRBD1. The CDR3 covers 16 residues. With V trimmed by 5 bases and J by 4 bases, 9 bases remained unmatched. The germline V gene encodes CDR1 SGHAT and CDR2 FQNNGV. The CDR3 loop reads CASSRWDRASGNTIYF. The CDR3 DNA reads as TGTGCCAGCAGCCGATGGGACAGGGCCTCCGGAAACACCATATATTTT.

This chain connects TRBV24-1 to TRBJ2-5; 10 bases line up with TRBD1. Germline V lookup: CDR1 KGHDR, CDR2 SFDVKD. The CDR3 is 16 residues long. J lost 5 bases, V lost 2 bases, and 7 bases had no gene match. DNA of the CDR3: TGTGCCACCAGTGATTCAGGACAGGGGGGTGTGGAGACCCAGTACTTC. It encodes CATSDSGQGGVETQYF.

The gene calls are TRBV5-4 and TRBJ1-2; possibly TRBD1 for D (6 bases). The CDR3 totals 13 residues. The germline gives CDR1 SGHNT, CDR2 YYREEE (reference sequence). V gave up 3 bases and J gave up 7 bases, with 13 bases separating them. Written as DNA, the CDR3 is TGTGCCAGCAGCTCAGACAGGCTTCGTGGCTACACCTTC. This codes for CASSSDRLRGYTF.

There are a few counts of this clone. This sequence joins TRBV3-1 (or the pseudogene TRBV3-2) and TRBJ2-7; 10 bases agree with TRBD2. The CDR3 has 14 residues. With V trimmed by 4 bases and J by 6 bases, 6 bases remained unmatched. Germline lookup yields CDR1 LGHDT and CDR2 YNNKEL (reference sequence). CDR3: CASSPLLAGGEQYF. DNA of the CDR3: TGTGCCAGCAGCCCCCTGTTAGCGGGGGGCGAGCAGTACTTC.

This chain joins TRBV18 and TRBJ2-2, with D maybe TRBD1 (6 bases). Trimming took off 2 bases at V and 2 bases at J, with 6 bases between the two ends. This CDR3 contains 14 residues. Germline assignment: CDR1 KGHSH and CDR2 LQKENI. In DNA form, the CDR3 reads TGTGCCAGCTCACCAGGGACAAACACCGGGGAGCTGTTTTTT. Amino acids: CASSPGTNTGELFF.

A few counts support this clone. J is TRBJ1-1 and V is TRBV27, with 7 positions matching TRBD1. CDR1 and CDR2 (germline): MNHEY, SMNVEV (reference sequence). This CDR3 region has 15 residues. Trimming cost V 1 base and J 10 bases; bases outside gene matches: 12. CDR3 bases: TGTGCCAGCAGTTTATTGTACGGTGACAGGGATGGAGCTTTCTTT. Translation: CASSLLYGDRDGAFF.

This clone occurred once. This chain joins TRBV7-2 and TRBJ2-1; 11 nucleotides agree with TRBD2. This CDR3 region has 16 residues. The ends lost 5 bases at V and 10 bases at J; junction bases unmatched: 13. Germline CDR1 is SGHTA and CDR2 is FQGNSA. The CDR3 spells CASSLDGTSGNREQFF. CDR3 in DNA: TGTGCCAGCAGCCTCGACGGGACTAGCGGAAATCGAGAGCAGTTCTTC.

J is TRBJ1-1 and V is TRBV7-2; D unclear. Looked up from germline, CDR1 is SGHTA and CDR2 is FQGNSA. V shed 2 bases and J shed 2 bases, with 9 bases lying between them. This CDR3 is built from 14 residues. The CDR3 loop is CASSLSTSNTEAFF. The CDR3 DNA is TGTGCCAGCAGCTTAAGTACATCCAACACTGAAGCTTTCTTT.

This clone was detected once. This chain joins TRBV7-8 and TRBJ1-5; 7 bases match TRBD1. The CDR3 is 18 amino acids. The V gene's germline CDR1 is SGHVS and CDR2 FQNEAQ. V shed 4 bases, J shed 3 bases, and the junction held 15 bases outside the gene matches. The CDR3 loop reads CASSSLGTVPYDNQPQHF. The CDR3 DNA sequence: TGTGCCAGCAGCTCCCTCGGGACAGTTCCTTATGACAATCAGCCCCAGCATTTT.

The rearrangement joins TRBV19 to TRBJ2-3; 9 nucleotides align to TRBD2. There are 15 residues in the CDR3. With V trimmed by 3 bases and J by 7 bases, 8 bases remained unmatched. Looked up from germline, CDR1 is LNHDA and CDR2 is SQIVND (reference sequence). The CDR3 nucleotides read TGTGCCAGTAGTATTTATCTAGCGGGGAGGAATACGCAGTATTTT. Protein sequence: CASSIYLAGRNTQYF.

In this sample, this clone turned up a few times. The chain carries TRBV30 and TRBJ1-3; 7 bases map to TRBD1. Germline CDR1 is GTSNPN and CDR2 is SVGIG (reference sequence). V dropped 5 bases and J dropped 4; count of bases not matched to a gene: 8. This CDR3 contains 14 residues. As DNA, the CDR3 is TGTGCCTGGGCCAAGGGGGCTGGAGGAAACACCATATATTTT. This encodes CAWAKGAGGNTIYF. Based on the CDR3 plus reference TRBV30 and TRBJ1-3, the full variable domain is SQTIHQWPATLVQPVGSPLSLECTVEGTSNPNLYWYRQAAGRGLQLLFYSVGIGQISSEVPQNLSASRPQDRQFILSSKKLLLSDSGFYLCAWAKGAGGNTIYFGEGSWLTVV.

This chain connects TRBV7-9 to TRBJ1-1; a weak D match, TRBD1 (5 bases). The germline gives CDR1 SEHNR, CDR2 FQNEAQ (reference sequence). The V and J ends lost 5 bases and 6 bases respectively, with 16 bases between them. The CDR3 consists of 14 residues. For the CDR3, the DNA is TGTGCCAGCAGCCGTCCCCAGGGAGGGGCTGAAGCTTTCTTT. The encoded protein is CASSRPQGGAEAFF.

V gene TRBV9 combines with J gene TRBJ1-2; D uncertain. The V end lost 3 bases, the J end lost 7 bases, and 16 bases lay between the germline ends. Germline CDR1 SGDLS, CDR2 YYNGEE. CDR3 size: 14 residues. The CDR3 spells CASSADGRGSGYTF. As DNA, the CDR3 is TGTGCCAGCAGCGCCGACGGTCGGGGAAGTGGCTACACCTTC.

This clone was seen a handful of times. The chain carries TRBV7-9 and TRBJ2-5, with 9 bases aligning to TRBD1. Germline V gene sequence: CDR1 SEHNR, CDR2 FQNEAQ (reference sequence). The CDR3 consists of 15 residues. Trimming cost V 3 bases and J 4 bases; bases outside gene matches: 6. Here the CDR3 reads CASSLTNRGRETQYF. The CDR3 coding sequence is TGTGCCAGCAGCTTGACAAACAGGGGGCGAGAGACCCAGTACTTC.